The sequence of this TCR beta chain was determined in a study of Ad26.COV2.S vaccination and SARS-CoV-2 variants. About the research overall: Sample donor was a member of the COV1001 Ad26.COV2.S trial arm.

As to treatment: some 19 received Ad26.COV2.S at low or high dose, single or two shots; about 5 received placebo; per-sample allocation not given. Vaccine and placebo recipients were sampled on day 63 after the first injection. The assay was immunoSEQ multiplex PCR, and TCRdb's table has in-frame clones only and misses some. Among 400,000 to 450,000 clones listed, 90% were seen once. The TCR sequence derives from a person aged 18-60 years who received the Ad26.COV2.S COVID-19 vaccine or a placebo. The starting material was peripheral blood, obtained in a trial of Ad26.COV2.S vaccine versus placebo.

The CDR3 loop is CASSSGLAGGQYF. Here the CDR3 DNA reads TGTGCCAGCAGTTCCGGACTAGCGGGTGGGCAGTATTTT. The genes are TRBV12-3 or TRBV12-4 and TRBJ2-3, with TRBD2 identical over 11 bases. Germline trimming cut 4 bases from V and 11 bases from J; bases unmatched to any gene: 5. This CDR3 is 13 amino acids long.